The rows below give T cell receptor beta chains drawn from one sample of a study of cytomegalovirus exposure and HLA in healthy donors. TCRdb's copy holds only in-frame clones and misses some; the assay was immunoSEQ multiplex PCR. In the table there are around 96,000 clones, 64% of which are singletons. Sequencing was performed on PBMCs. The receptors shown here come from a man in his 60s in good health and CMV-seronegative. Both conserved end residues are part of each CDR3. Fields, in order: V gene, CDR3 protein.

TRBV29-1 CSDLTGGGSDTQYF
TRBV19 CASSRDRRNTEAFF
TRBV27 CASSLSTGGLEKLFF
TRBV5-6 CASSFLAAGNTIYF
TRBV2 CASSGTLRDTQYF
TRBV7-8 CASKEGDTQYF
TRBV5-1 CASSLQQGEGEQFF
TRBV28 CASSPRTLSKNIQYF
TRBV19 CASSSGDRGGGYTF
TRBV7-3 CASSPLAARETQYF
TRBV4-2 CASSQVSGTTYEQYF
TRBV21-1 CASSKGGGRPSNEQFF
TRBV6-1 CASSVGQGRVGPSYEQYF
TRBV6-5 CASSRRGRRPQHF
TRBV29-1 CSVGTVDTGELFF
TRBV5-1 CASSFNEWGGWTGIYNEQFF
TRBV5-4 CASSLDQGRGETQYF
TRBV2 CASTGTSGTNTGELFF
TRBV18 CASSPTSADYSGNTIYF
TRBV4-1 CASSQLARKNEQFF
TRBV6-1 CASSEPGTSGGKTYEQYF
TRBV5-1 CASSPGLAGGYTGELFF
TRBV7-2 CASSLGGSGRQETQYF
TRBV27 CASSSPRRSDTQYF
TRBV28 CASLIPGTYEQYF
TRBV6-5 CASSYGTGGYNEQFF
TRBV15 CATSRAGPAGDTQYF
TRBV5-4 CASSREVGFNYEQYF
TRBV28 CASSSSGGPRYTQYF
TRBV28 CASSLRSSPLHF
TRBV10-3 CAISALQGASRTEAFF
TRBV28 CASLSWAGGKNTGELFF
TRBV6-5 CASSSFESSYNEQFF
TRBV27 CASRPALGGEQYF
TRBV7-2 CASSLIGRGGGYTF
TRBV10-2 CASSDIDRASYQPQHF
TRBV28 CASSFRGSGWGNEQFF
TRBV6-5 CASSREGPGELFF
TRBV27 CATPGGGGPKASTRREQYF
TRBV4-1 CASSPTGTTPQHF
TRBV27 CASSLAGLADQYEQYF
TRBV11-2 CASSEPGQGSEQYF
TRBV20-1 CSATQNTEAFF
TRBV5-1 CASSQGGLAHEQYF
TRBV5-1 CASSLAGNPGNEQFF
TRBV15 CATSFSTGRDNEQFF
TRBV9 CASSPHGTSGLTGELFF
TRBV2 CASTTRGETQYF
TRBV2 CASSPREGTEAFF
TRBV9 CASSVAQTTTEAFF
TRBV4-1 CASSQSPSLSGANVLTF
TRBV5-1 CASSLAIAGGRGTGELFF
TRBV5-1 CASSLGSSSSSYEQYF
TRBV6-1 CASSESREASDTQYF
TRBV11-2 CASSAPGLALRTGELFF
TRBV6-6 CATMTSGSCNEQFF
TRBV27 CASSLTGGSYEQYF
TRBV5-1 CASSPQTGELETQYF
TRBV7-3 CASSSQGMSGNTIYF
TRBV6-5 CASSYSGTGWDEQFF